What follows are 14 T cell receptor beta chains derived from one specimen sequenced in a study of cytomegalovirus exposure and HLA in healthy donors. Assay used: immunoSEQ multiplex PCR; TCRdb lists only in-frame clones, some missing. The sample yields fewer than 120,000 clones, approximately 90% seen once. The material sequenced was PBMCs. The receptors were sampled from a woman aged 18-29 years in good health and CMV-seronegative.

This clone was detected only once. This chain joins TRBV6-4 and TRBJ2-3, with 7 positions matching TRBD2. The CDR3 extends over 17 amino acids. The V gene's germline CDR1 is MRHNA and CDR2 SNTAGT. The trim removed 0 bases at V and 0 bases at J, leaving 6 bases unmatched. CDR3 amino acids: CASSDSGGTTSTDTQYF. The DNA for the CDR3 is TGTGCCAGCAGTGACTCAGGCGGGACTACAAGCACAGATACGCAGTATTTT.

The chain uses TRBV5-4 and TRBJ1-4; TRBD1 aligns across 12 bases. This CDR3 region has 17 residues. Germline CDR1 SGHNT, CDR2 YYREEE (reference sequence). With 3 bases clipped from V and 2 bases from J, the junction kept 5 bases outside the gene matches. The CDR3 nucleotides are TGTGCCAGCAGCTCCGAGGGACAGGGGGCGACTAATGAAAAACTGTTTTTT. This encodes CASSSEGQGATNEKLFF.

The rearrangement joins TRBV30 to TRBJ2-1; 14 bases are shared with TRBD2. The V gene end was trimmed by 5 bases and the J gene end by 2 bases; junction bases not matched to a gene: 8. Looked up from germline, CDR1 is GTSNPN and CDR2 is SVGIG (reference sequence). The CDR3 loop spans 17 amino acids. The CDR3, as DNA: TGTGCCTGGTCAGGGACTAGCGGGAGTAATGCCTACAATGAGCAGTTCTTC. It is translated as CAWSGTSGSNAYNEQFF.

This clone came up once. This chain connects TRBV5-1 to TRBJ2-3; 11 nucleotides align to TRBD2. The CDR3 sequence is 16 residues long. Germline trimming cut 5 bases from V and 1 base from J; bases unmatched to any gene: 6. Germline CDR1 is SGHRS and CDR2 is YFSETQ. As DNA, the CDR3 is TGCGCCAGCAGGGAGGGGACTAGCGGAGGCACAGATACGCAGTATTTT. Protein sequence: CASREGTSGGTDTQYF. The whole variable domain, filled in from reference TRBV5-1 and TRBJ2-3, reads KAGVTQTPRYLIKTRGQQVTLSCSPISGHRSVSWYQQTPGQGLQFLFEYFSETQRNKGNFPGRFSGRQFSNSRSEMNVSTLELGDSALYLCASREGTSGGTDTQYFGPGTRLTVL.

The chain is built from TRBV2 and TRBJ2-5; TRBD1 agrees at 10 bases. With V trimmed by 5 bases and J by 3 bases, 6 bases remained unmatched. Germline V gives CDR1 SNHLY, CDR2 FYNNEI. The CDR3 consists of 15 residues. The CDR3 spells CASSTTGGREETQYF. The CDR3 nucleotides read TGTGCCAGCAGTACGACAGGGGGCCGGGAAGAGACCCAGTACTTC.

The chain links TRBV28 to TRBJ2-1; D is perhaps TRBD2 (6 bases). Germline V CDR1 and CDR2: MDHEN, SYDVKM. The CDR3 is made up of 13 amino acids. With 8 bases removed from V and 7 bases from J, the gap between germline ends came to 15 bases. The DNA of the CDR3 is TGTGCCAGCCTACCCGGGGGAAGGAATGAGCAGTTCTTC. This translates into CASLPGGRNEQFF.

This clone was counted between two and nine times. The chain has TRBV30 and TRBJ2-1; TRBD2 matches 11 bases. V lost 1 base and J lost 7; bases outside the gene matches: 0. Germline CDR1 reads GTSNPN; CDR2 reads SVGIG (reference sequence). The CDR3 sequence is 13 residues long. The CDR3 here is CAWSASGRNEQFF. CDR3 sequence (DNA): TGTGCCTGGAGTGCTAGCGGGAGGAATGAGCAGTTCTTC.

The chain combines TRBV11-3 with TRBJ2-3; TRBD1 agrees at 10 bases. Germline CDR1 and CDR2: SGHNT and YENEEA. The CDR3 contains 14 residues. Trimming removed 5 bases from V and 2 bases from J; junction bases left unmatched: 1. This chain's CDR3 is CASSRQGATDTQYF. CDR3 in DNA: TGTGCCAGCAGCAGACAGGGGGCCACAGATACGCAGTATTTT.

This clone was detected only once. The V gene is TRBV2, the J gene TRBJ1-3, with 8 bases fitting TRBD1. The CDR3 is 17 residues long. Germline assignment: CDR1 SNHLY and CDR2 FYNNEI. V trimming: 11 bases; J trimming: 0 bases; junction bases outside the gene matches: 15. As DNA, the CDR3 is TGTGCCGCAGGAGGACAGGGACCCCCAAGCTCTGGAAACACCATATATTTT. This codes for CAAGGQGPPSSGNTIYF.

The chain couples TRBV30 to TRBJ2-7; D call uncertain. Germline V gene data show CDR1 as GTSNPN and CDR2 as SVGIG (reference sequence). The V and J ends lost 6 bases and 1 base respectively, with 13 bases between them. This CDR3 is 13 amino acids long. CDR3 coding DNA: TGTGCCTGTCGAGGCATGAAATCCTACGAGCAGTACTTC. Translation gives CACRGMKSYEQYF.

In its sample, this clone was seen once. V is TRBV11-2 and J is TRBJ1-1; no clear D. V dropped 1 base and J dropped 2 bases, with 11 bases sitting between them. Germline CDR1 SGHAT, CDR2 FQNNGV. CDR3 length: 15 residues. The CDR3 reads CASSLAQVGNTEAFF. The CDR3 coding sequence is TGTGCCAGCAGCTTAGCGCAGGTTGGCAACACTGAAGCTTTCTTT.

V usage is TRBV5-1 and J usage is TRBJ2-5; D perhaps matches TRBD1 (5 bases). The germline V and J ends were trimmed by 0 bases and 5 bases, with 8 bases remaining between them. In germline, CDR1 is SGHRS, CDR2 YFSETQ. CDR3 length equals 13 residues. CDR3 sequence reads: CASSLEGLETQYF. The CDR3, as DNA: TGCGCCAGCAGCTTGGAGGGGCTCGAGACCCAGTACTTC.

The gene calls are TRBV11-2 and TRBJ1-2, with a possible D match to TRBD1 (6 bases). CDR3 length: 17 residues. Trimming shortened V by 0 bases and J by 1 base, and 15 bases separated the two germline ends. CDR1 is SGHAT and CDR2 is FQNNGV in the germline V gene. CDR3 residues: CASSLEGQLTFNYGYTF. The CDR3 nucleotides are TGTGCCAGCAGCTTAGAGGGACAACTCACATTTAACTATGGCTACACCTTC.

The CDR3 nucleotides read TGCGCCAGCAGCCAAGAGGCCTATTTGGGGACTGGCGAGCAGTACTTC. Protein product: CASSQEAYLGTGEQYF. The V and J genes are TRBV4-3 and TRBJ2-7, with D maybe TRBD2 (6 bases). Germline V gives CDR1 LGHNA, CDR2 YSLEER. V was pared by 0 bases and J by 6 bases, with 18 bases between. CDR3 length equals 16 residues.